Below, 21 T cell receptor beta chains from the same sample are listed, as sequenced in a study of technical replicates of blood from several donors. Sequencing was performed with immunoSEQ multiplex PCR; in TCRdb, only in-frame clones are kept and a portion is missing. The sample gives more than 70,000 clones, 90% to 97% of which show up once; about 0.2% is in the top ten. The sample taken for sequencing was T cells isolated from PBMCs. The receptors come from a human donor in good health.

The chain combines TRBV5-1 with TRBJ2-5; TRBD2 matches at 9 bases. V was pared by 7 bases and J by 4 bases, with 17 bases of the junction left unmatched. This CDR3 is built from 17 residues. In germline, CDR1 is SGHRS, CDR2 YFSETQ. CDR3 amino acids: CASQAEREDVGRETQYF. The CDR3 region has the DNA TGCGCCAGCCAAGCGGAGCGGGAGGACGTGGGTCGAGAGACCCAGTACTTC.

The chain combines TRBV7-2 with TRBJ1-5; a weak D match, TRBD1 (5 bases). V was trimmed by 5 bases and J by 3 bases, leaving 8 bases between them. CDR3 size: 13 residues. Germline lookup yields CDR1 SGHTA and CDR2 FQGNSA. This CDR3 reads CASSRQSNQPQHF. In nucleotides, the CDR3 is TGTGCCAGCAGCCGACAGTCCAATCAGCCCCAGCATTTT.

V is TRBV27 and J is TRBJ2-5, with D maybe TRBD2 (7 bases). Trimming stripped 5 bases from V and 4 bases from J, with 23 bases between. The CDR3 runs 17 residues. Germline V gene data show CDR1 as MNHEY and CDR2 as SMNVEV (reference sequence). Here the CDR3 DNA reads TGTGCCAGCAGTCAGGCGGGGGCCGGAGGTTGGAGAGAGACCCAGTACTTC. As protein: CASSQAGAGGWRETQYF.

The chain employs TRBV5-8 and TRBJ2-5; no reliable D call. Germline assignment: CDR1 SGHTS and CDR2 YDEGEE. The CDR3 has 14 amino acids. Between the trimmed V and J ends, which lost 5 bases and 1 base, there was a span of 12 bases. CDR3 sequence (DNA): TGTGCCAGCAGACAGCCCCGCTTCCAAGAGACCCAGTACTTC. This encodes CASRQPRFQETQYF.

This chain connects TRBV2 to TRBJ1-5; the match to TRBD1 covers 7 bases. Germline lookup yields CDR1 SNHLY and CDR2 FYNNEI. The CDR3 totals 15 residues. V lost 5 bases and J lost 2; bases outside the gene matches: 6. The CDR3 region is CASSRGGAGNQPQHF. The CDR3 DNA is TGTGCCAGCAGTAGAGGGGGCGCTGGCAATCAGCCCCAGCATTTT.

The rearrangement uses TRBV5-1 and TRBJ1-1, with D unclear. Trimming stripped 4 bases from V and 4 bases from J, with 14 bases between. The length of the CDR3 is 14 residues. Germline loops: CDR1 SGHRS, CDR2 YFSETQ. The CDR3 is CASSQTNWVTEAFF. CDR3 nucleotide sequence: TGCGCCAGCAGCCAAACTAATTGGGTCACTGAAGCTTTCTTT.

The chain carries TRBV27 and TRBJ1-6, with D hard to call. Germline V gives CDR1 MNHEY, CDR2 SMNVEV (reference sequence). This CDR3 region has 14 residues. Between the trimmed V and J ends, which lost 2 bases and 6 bases, there was a span of 8 bases. CDR3 residues: CASSLVTGNSPLHF. The CDR3 DNA is TGTGCCAGCAGTTTAGTGACGGGTAATTCACCCCTCCACTTT.

The rearrangement links TRBV9 to TRBJ2-7, with 10 bases identical to TRBD1. Germline values: CDR1 SGDLS, CDR2 YYNGEE. V shed 3 bases and J 3 bases; nucleotides not matched to a gene: 9. The CDR3 loop spans 16 amino acids. CDR3 loop: CASSDNRDRGFYEQYF. CDR3 nucleotide sequence: TGTGCCAGCAGCGACAACCGGGACAGGGGTTTCTACGAGCAGTACTTC.

J is TRBJ2-2 and V is TRBV28; 13 bases are shared with TRBD2. This CDR3 comprises 15 residues. Germline V lookup: CDR1 MDHEN, CDR2 SYDVKM. The V gene end was trimmed by 6 bases and the J gene end by 4 bases; junction bases not matched to a gene: 2. Here the CDR3 reads CASSGLAGATGELFF. In DNA form, the CDR3 reads TGTGCCAGCAGCGGACTAGCGGGAGCCACCGGGGAGCTGTTTTTT.

The chain couples TRBV5-4 to TRBJ2-2; possible D gene TRBD1, 5 bases. The CDR3 covers 14 residues. CDR1 is SGHNT and CDR2 is YYREEE in the germline V gene (reference sequence). V was pared by 2 bases and J by 7 bases, with 12 bases between. CDR3 amino acids: CASSFDRWVGELFF. The CDR3 nucleotides read TGTGCCAGCAGCTTCGACAGATGGGTCGGGGAGCTGTTTTTT.

The chain is built from TRBV7-2 and TRBJ1-5, with D maybe TRBD1 (6 bases). The CDR3 runs to 16 residues. Germline lookup yields CDR1 SGHTA and CDR2 FQGNSA. V was cut by 5 bases and J by 6 bases, with 20 bases left in between. The CDR3 here is CASSVTTTGMGQPQHF. CDR3 DNA: TGTGCCAGCAGCGTGACTACAACAGGGATGGGTCAGCCCCAGCATTTT.

V and J are TRBV7-9 and TRBJ2-3, with TRBD1 matching over 10 bases. Losses at the gene ends were 3 bases for V and 1 base for J; bases not matched to a gene: 4. Germline values: CDR1 SEHNR, CDR2 FQNEAQ (reference sequence). The CDR3 has 16 amino acids. The CDR3 sequence: CASSLTGGGGTDTQYF. CDR3 in DNA: TGTGCCAGCAGCTTGACAGGGGGCGGGGGCACAGATACGCAGTATTTT.

The V gene is TRBV6-5, the J gene TRBJ1-3; D possibly corresponds to TRBD1 (5 bases). This CDR3 is 15 amino acids long. Germline assignment: CDR1 MNHEY and CDR2 SVGAGI. Between the trimmed V and J ends, which lost 2 bases and 0 bases, there was a span of 8 bases. Here the CDR3 reads CASSYGAYSGNTIYF. In nucleotides, the CDR3 is TGTGCCAGCAGTTACGGGGCCTACTCTGGAAACACCATATATTTT.

This chain connects TRBV5-1 to TRBJ2-1, with 8 bases aligning to TRBD2. Germline-derived CDR1 and CDR2 are SGHRS and YFSETQ. This CDR3 spans 15 amino acids. V was clipped by 0 bases and J by 7 bases; unmatched bases: 6. The CDR3 sequence: CASSLAGTSGNEQFF. CDR3 DNA sequence: TGCGCCAGCAGCTTGGCCGGGACTAGTGGGAATGAGCAGTTCTTC.

The genes are TRBV25-1 and TRBJ1-4, with D maybe TRBD1 (5 bases). The germline V gene encodes CDR1 MGHDK and CDR2 SYGVNS. The CDR3 runs to 13 residues. The ends were cut back, 8 bases at V and 8 bases at J, with 15 bases in the middle. This CDR3 reads CASGVPNREKLFF. In DNA form, the CDR3 reads TGTGCCAGCGGCGTACCGAACAGGGAAAAACTGTTTTTT.

On this clone: Other DNA sequences in the same sample also yield this CDR3. The V gene is TRBV30, the J gene TRBJ1-1; tentatively, D is TRBD1 (6 bases). The germline gives CDR1 GTSNPN, CDR2 SVGIG (reference sequence). V lost 2 bases and J 1 base, leaving 8 bases between the germline ends. This CDR3 contains 13 residues. The CDR3 sequence: CAWSTGRNTEAFF. The CDR3 coding sequence is TGTGCCTGGAGTACAGGGCGGAACACTGAAGCTTTCTTT.

CDR3 sequence: CASSPQTGQGTEAFF. The CDR3 DNA follows: TGTGCCAGCTCACCCCAGACAGGGCAGGGCACTGAAGCTTTCTTT. The chain couples TRBV18 to TRBJ1-1, with TRBD1 identical over 7 bases. This CDR3 spans 15 amino acids. The V and J ends lost 3 bases and 4 bases, in that order; junction bases with no gene match: 8. Germline V gives CDR1 KGHSH, CDR2 LQKENI.

CDR3 DNA: TGTGCCAGCAGCCTAGGGGGACAGGGGAACGAAAAACTGTTTTTT. It specifies CASSLGGQGNEKLFF. The chain employs TRBV27 and TRBJ1-4, with 10 bases matching TRBD1. V dropped 6 bases and J dropped 8; count of bases not matched to a gene: 9. The CDR3 extends over 15 amino acids. From germline, CDR1 is MNHEY and CDR2 SMNVEV (reference sequence).

This clone was observed once. The V call is TRBV7-3, the J call TRBJ2-3; 10 bases are shared with TRBD2. This CDR3 is 15 amino acids long. V gave up 5 bases and J gave up 3 bases; unmatched junction bases: 5. Germline CDR1 SGHTA, CDR2 FQGTGA. The CDR3 here is CASSATSGDTDTQYF. For the CDR3, the DNA is TGTGCCAGCAGCGCCACTAGCGGGGATACAGATACGCAGTATTTT.

V gene TRBV7-9 combines with J gene TRBJ2-7; 9 nucleotides match TRBD1. The J segment lost 6 bases and the V segment lost 4 bases, leaving 7 bases of the junction unmatched. The length of the CDR3 is 14 residues. Per germline, CDR1 SEHNR and CDR2 FQNEAQ (reference sequence). The CDR3 loop is CASSSGQGWLEQYF. The CDR3 DNA reads as TGTGCCAGCAGCTCGGGACAGGGTTGGCTCGAGCAGTACTTC.

The CDR3 spells CASSEGQNYGYTF. The CDR3, as DNA: TGTGCCAGCAGTGAGGGACAAAACTATGGCTACACCTTC. This chain joins TRBV28 and TRBJ1-2; tentatively, D is TRBD1 (6 bases). Germline V gene data show CDR1 as MDHEN and CDR2 as SYDVKM. Trimming cost V 5 bases and J 2 bases, with 9 bases left between them. This CDR3 spans 13 amino acids.